This T cell receptor (beta chain) is drawn from a study of T cell responses to AZD1222 COVID-19 vaccine. Study-level points and caveats: Repertoires were obtained only post-peak T cell response.

The CDR3 is made up of 15 amino acids. V lost 2 bases and J lost 7; bases outside the gene matches: 6. Germline-derived CDR1 and CDR2 are MNHEY and SVGEGT. The method was immunoSEQ multiplex PCR; TCRdb's version includes in-frame clones alone and lacks a portion of them. The data contain more than 150,000 clones, more than 85% of them singletons. This clone was detected once. As yet, its antigen is unknown. The rearrangement joins TRBV6-2 or TRBV6-3 to TRBJ1-5, with TRBD1 matching over 9 bases. The input for sequencing was peripheral blood, taken after recovery from COVID-19. The clonotype comes from an adult who had recovered from COVID-19. The CDR3 here is CASSYGQGSGQPQHF. The CDR3 coding sequence is TGTGCCAGCAGTTACGGACAGGGGTCAGGGCAGCCCCAGCATTTT.